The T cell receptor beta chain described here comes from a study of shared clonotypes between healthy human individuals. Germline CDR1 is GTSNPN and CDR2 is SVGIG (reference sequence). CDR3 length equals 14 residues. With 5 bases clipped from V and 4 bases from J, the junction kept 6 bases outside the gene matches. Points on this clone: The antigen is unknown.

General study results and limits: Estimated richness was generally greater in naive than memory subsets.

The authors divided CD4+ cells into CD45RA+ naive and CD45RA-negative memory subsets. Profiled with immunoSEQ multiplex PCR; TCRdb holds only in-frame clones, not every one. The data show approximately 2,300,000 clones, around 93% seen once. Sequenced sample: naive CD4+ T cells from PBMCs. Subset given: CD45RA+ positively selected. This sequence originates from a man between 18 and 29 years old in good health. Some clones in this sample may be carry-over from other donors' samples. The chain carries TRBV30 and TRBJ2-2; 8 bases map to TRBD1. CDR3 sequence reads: CAWYRGVGTGELFF. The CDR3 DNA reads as TGTGCCTGGTACAGGGGGGTAGGCACCGGGGAGCTGTTTTTT.